The T cell receptor (beta chain) under discussion was sequenced for a study of T cell responses to AZD1222 COVID-19 vaccine. Points on this clone: Its matching antigen is unknown.

Broader study findings: Vaccine-related CD4 TCRs covered spike, predominating at 160-218 and 743-854.

Method: immunoSEQ multiplex PCR; TCRdb's copy keeps in-frame clones and lacks some. The table lists about 93,000 clones, 65% to 90% of them singletons. The CDR3 length is 14 residues. The germline V and J ends were trimmed by 0 bases and 7 bases, with 8 bases remaining between them. Germline CDR1 and CDR2: SGHNT and YYREEE (reference sequence). This rearrangement joins TRBV5-4 to TRBJ1-6, with D possibly TRBD1 on 6 matching bases. This material consisted of peripheral blood, taken on day 0 of AZD1222 vaccination. This sequence was found in an adult in good health. The CDR3: CASSLGTANSPLHF. CDR3 nucleotide sequence: TGTGCCAGCAGCTTGGGGACAGCAAATTCACCCCTCCACTTT.